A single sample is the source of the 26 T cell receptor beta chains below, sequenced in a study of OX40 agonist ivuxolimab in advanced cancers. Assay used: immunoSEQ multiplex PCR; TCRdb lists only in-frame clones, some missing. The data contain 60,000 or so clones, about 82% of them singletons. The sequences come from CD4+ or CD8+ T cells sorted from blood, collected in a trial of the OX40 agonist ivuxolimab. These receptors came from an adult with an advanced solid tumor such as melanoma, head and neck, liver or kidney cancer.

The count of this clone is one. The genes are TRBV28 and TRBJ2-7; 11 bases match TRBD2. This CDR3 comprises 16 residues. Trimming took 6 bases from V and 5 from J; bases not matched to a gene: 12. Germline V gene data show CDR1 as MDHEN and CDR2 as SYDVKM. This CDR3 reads CASSFYRVAGGNEQYF. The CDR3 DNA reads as TGTGCCAGCAGCTTTTATAGGGTAGCGGGAGGGAACGAGCAGTACTTC.

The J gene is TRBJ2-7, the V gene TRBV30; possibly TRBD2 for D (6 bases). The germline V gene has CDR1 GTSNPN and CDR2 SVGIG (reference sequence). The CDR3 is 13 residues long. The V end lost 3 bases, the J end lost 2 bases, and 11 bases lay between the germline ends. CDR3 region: CAWSAGTAYEQYF. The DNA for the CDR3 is TGTGCCTGGAGCGCCGGGACTGCCTACGAGCAGTACTTC.

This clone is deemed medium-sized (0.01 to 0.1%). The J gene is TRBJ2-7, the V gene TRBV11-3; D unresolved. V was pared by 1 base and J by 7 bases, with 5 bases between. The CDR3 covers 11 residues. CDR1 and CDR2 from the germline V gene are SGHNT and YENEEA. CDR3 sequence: CASSLASEQYF. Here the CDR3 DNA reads TGTGCCAGCAGCTTAGCCAGTGAGCAGTACTTC.

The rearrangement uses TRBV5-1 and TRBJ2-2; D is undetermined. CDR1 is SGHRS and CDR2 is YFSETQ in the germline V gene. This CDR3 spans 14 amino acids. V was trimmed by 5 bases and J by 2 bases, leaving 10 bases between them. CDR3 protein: CASRDPLNTGELFF. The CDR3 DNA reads TGCGCCAGCAGAGACCCACTTAACACCGGGGAGCTGTTTTTT.

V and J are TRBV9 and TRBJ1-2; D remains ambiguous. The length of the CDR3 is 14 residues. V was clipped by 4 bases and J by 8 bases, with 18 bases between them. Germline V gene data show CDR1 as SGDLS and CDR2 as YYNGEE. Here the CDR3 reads CASSPRTSRVGYTF. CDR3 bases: TGTGCCAGCAGCCCCCGGACGTCGAGGGTAGGCTACACCTTC. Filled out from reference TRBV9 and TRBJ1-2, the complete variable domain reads DSGVTQTPKHLITATGQRVTLRCSPRSGDLSVYWYQQSLDQGLQFLIQYYNGEERAKGNILERFSAQQFPDLHSELNLSSLELGDSALYFCASSPRTSRVGYTFGSGTRLTVV.

Here the CDR3 reads CASSTRDKNYEQYF. The CDR3 nucleotides read TGTGCCAGCAGTACCCGGGACAAAAACTACGAGCAGTACTTC. This rearrangement joins TRBV6-6 to TRBJ2-7, with D maybe TRBD1 (6 bases). V shed 5 bases and J shed 3 bases, with 14 bases lying between them. CDR1 MNHNY and CDR2 SVGAGI come from the germline V gene (reference sequence). CDR3 length: 14 amino acids.

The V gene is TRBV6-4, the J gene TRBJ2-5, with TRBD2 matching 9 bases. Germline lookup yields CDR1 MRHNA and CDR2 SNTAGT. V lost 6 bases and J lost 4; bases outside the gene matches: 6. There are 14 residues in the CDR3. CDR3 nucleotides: TGTGCCAGCAGGAGCGGGAGGCTAAGAGAGACCCAGTACTTC. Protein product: CASRSGRLRETQYF.

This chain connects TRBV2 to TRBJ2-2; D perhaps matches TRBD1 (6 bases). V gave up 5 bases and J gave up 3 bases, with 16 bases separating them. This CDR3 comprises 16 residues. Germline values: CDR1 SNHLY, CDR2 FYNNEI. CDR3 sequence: CASSLGALGDTGELFF. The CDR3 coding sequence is TGTGCCAGCAGTTTGGGGGCCCTTGGGGACACCGGGGAGCTGTTTTTT.

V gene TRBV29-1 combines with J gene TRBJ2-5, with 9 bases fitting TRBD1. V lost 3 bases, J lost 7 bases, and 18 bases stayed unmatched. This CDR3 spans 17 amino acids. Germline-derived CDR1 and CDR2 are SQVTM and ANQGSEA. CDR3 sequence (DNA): TGCAGCGTTGATTCCCGCCCGGGACAGGGACCATTCGCGACCCAGTACTTC. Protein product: CSVDSRPGQGPFATQYF.

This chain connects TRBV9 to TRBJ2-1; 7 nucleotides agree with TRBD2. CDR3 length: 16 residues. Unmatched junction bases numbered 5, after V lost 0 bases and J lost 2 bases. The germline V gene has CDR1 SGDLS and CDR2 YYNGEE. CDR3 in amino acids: CASSVDGGSTYNEQFF. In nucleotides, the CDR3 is TGTGCCAGCAGCGTAGATGGCGGGAGCACCTACAATGAGCAGTTCTTC.

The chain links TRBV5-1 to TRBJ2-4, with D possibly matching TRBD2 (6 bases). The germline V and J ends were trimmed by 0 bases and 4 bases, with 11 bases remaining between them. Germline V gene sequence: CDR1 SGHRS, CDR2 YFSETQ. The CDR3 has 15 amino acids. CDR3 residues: CASSLDAGNKNIQYF. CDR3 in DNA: TGCGCCAGCAGCTTGGATGCGGGAAATAAAAACATTCAGTACTTC.

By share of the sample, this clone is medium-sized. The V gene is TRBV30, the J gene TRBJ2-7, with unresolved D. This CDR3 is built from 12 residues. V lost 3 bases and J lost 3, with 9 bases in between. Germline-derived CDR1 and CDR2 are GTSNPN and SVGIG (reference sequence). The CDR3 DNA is TGTGCCTGGAGGGGCAGTCTCTACGAGCAGTACTTC. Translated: CAWRGSLYEQYF.

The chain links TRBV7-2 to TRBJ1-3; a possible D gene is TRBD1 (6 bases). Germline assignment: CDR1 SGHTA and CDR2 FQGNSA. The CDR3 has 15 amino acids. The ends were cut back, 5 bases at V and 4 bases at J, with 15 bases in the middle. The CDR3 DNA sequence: TGTGCCAGCAGCGGGAGCCCGGGGGGCGGAAACACCATATATTTT. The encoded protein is CASSGSPGGGNTIYF.

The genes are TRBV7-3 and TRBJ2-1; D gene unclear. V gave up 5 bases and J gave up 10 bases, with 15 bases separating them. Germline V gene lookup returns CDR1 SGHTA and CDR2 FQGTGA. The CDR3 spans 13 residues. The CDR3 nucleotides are TGTGCCAGCAGCCCATGGCTCTCGTCCGAGCAGTTCTTC. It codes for CASSPWLSSEQFF.

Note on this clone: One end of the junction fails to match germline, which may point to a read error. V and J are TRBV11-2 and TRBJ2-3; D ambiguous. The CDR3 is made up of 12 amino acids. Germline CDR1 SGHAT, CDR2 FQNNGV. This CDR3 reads CASSSDGDGWSF. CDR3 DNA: TGTGCCAGCAGCTCGGACGGTGATGGTTGGTCTTTT.

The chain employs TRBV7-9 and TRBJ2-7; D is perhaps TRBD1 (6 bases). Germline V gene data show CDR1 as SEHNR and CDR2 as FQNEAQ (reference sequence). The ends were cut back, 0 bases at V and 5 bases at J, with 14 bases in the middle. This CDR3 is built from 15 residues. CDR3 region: CASSLANGGVNEQYF. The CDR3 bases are TGTGCCAGCAGCTTAGCGAATGGGGGCGTGAACGAGCAGTACTTC.

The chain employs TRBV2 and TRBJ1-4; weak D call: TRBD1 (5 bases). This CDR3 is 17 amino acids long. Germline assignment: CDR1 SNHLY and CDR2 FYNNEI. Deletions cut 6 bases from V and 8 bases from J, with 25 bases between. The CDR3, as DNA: TGTGCCAGCAGCCTAACGCTGGGTGGCAGGGAGGGAGAAAAACTGTTTTTT. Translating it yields CASSLTLGGREGEKLFF.

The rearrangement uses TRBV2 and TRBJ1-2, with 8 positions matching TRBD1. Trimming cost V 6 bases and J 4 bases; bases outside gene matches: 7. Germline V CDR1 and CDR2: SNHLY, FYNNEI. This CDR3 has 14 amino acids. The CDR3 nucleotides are TGTGCCAGCAGAGTCGGACAGGGACTCTATGGCTACACCTTC. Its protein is CASRVGQGLYGYTF.

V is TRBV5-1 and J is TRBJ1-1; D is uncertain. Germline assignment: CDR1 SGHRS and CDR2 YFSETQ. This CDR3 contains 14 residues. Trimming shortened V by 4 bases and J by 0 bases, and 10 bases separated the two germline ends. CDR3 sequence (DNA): TGCGCCAGCAGCCTGGAGGCAGTGAACACTGAAGCTTTCTTT. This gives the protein CASSLEAVNTEAFF.

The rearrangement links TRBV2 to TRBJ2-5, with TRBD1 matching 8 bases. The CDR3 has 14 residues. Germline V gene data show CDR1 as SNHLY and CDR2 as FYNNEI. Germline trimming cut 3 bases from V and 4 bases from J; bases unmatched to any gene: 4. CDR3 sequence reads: CASSDGTGRETQYF. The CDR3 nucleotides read TGTGCCAGCAGTGATGGGACAGGTCGAGAGACCCAGTACTTC.

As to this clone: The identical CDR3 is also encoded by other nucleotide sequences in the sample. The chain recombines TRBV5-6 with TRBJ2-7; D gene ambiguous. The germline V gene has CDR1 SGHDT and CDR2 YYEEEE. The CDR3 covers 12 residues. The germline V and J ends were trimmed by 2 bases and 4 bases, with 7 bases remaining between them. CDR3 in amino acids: CASSLSGYEQYF. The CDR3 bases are TGTGCCAGCAGCTTATCCGGATACGAGCAGTACTTC.

CDR3 loop: CASSFRGGPQETQYF. CDR3 sequence (DNA): TGCGCCAGCAGCTTCAGGGGAGGTCCCCAAGAGACCCAGTACTTC. The chain recombines TRBV5-1 with TRBJ2-5; D possibly uses TRBD1 or TRBD2 (6 bases each). V gave up 2 bases and J gave up 1 base, with 12 bases separating them. This CDR3 has 15 residues. CDR1 and CDR2 (germline): SGHRS, YFSETQ.

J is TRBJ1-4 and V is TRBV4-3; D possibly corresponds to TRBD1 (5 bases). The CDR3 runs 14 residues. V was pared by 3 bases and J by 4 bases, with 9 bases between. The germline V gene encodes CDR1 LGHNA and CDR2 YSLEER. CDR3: CASSQGDFNEKLFF. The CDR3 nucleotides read TGCGCCAGCAGCCAGGGGGATTTTAATGAAAAACTGTTTTTT.

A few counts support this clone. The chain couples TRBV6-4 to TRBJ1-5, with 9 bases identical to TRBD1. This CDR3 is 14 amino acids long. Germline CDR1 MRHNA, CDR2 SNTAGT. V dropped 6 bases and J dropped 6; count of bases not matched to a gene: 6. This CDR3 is CASSQTGGSQPQHF. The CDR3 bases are TGTGCCAGCAGCCAGACAGGGGGAAGTCAGCCCCAGCATTTT.

The CDR3, as DNA: TGTGCCAGCCGCAACCCCCTCTTTGAGCAGTTCTTC. Amino acids: CASRNPLFEQFF. The rearrangement links TRBV28 to TRBJ2-1; D remains ambiguous. Germline CDR1 and CDR2: MDHEN and SYDVKM. There are 12 residues in the CDR3. The V and J ends lost 8 bases and 9 bases respectively, with 14 bases between them.

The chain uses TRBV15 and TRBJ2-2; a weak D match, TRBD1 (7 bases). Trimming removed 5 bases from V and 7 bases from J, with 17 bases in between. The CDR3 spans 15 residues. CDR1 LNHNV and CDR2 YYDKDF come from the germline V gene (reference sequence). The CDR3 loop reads CATSPDREDGGELFF. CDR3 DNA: TGTGCCACCAGCCCCGACAGGGAGGACGGCGGGGAGCTGTTTTTT.